This passage covers 10 T cell receptor beta chains from one sample sequenced in a study of blood T cells in healthy people across ages. Combining a sample-barcoded 5' primer with a J-beta primer mix, a second PCR ran for roughly 6 to 12 cycles. TCRdb reanalysed the 5' RACE reads using MiXCR and keeps one entry per CDR3 protein. The profile covers 1.5 million to 2 million distinct CDR3 sequences, with 39% appearing a single time and roughly 23% taken by the ten largest. The material sequenced was blood. Receptor source: a human donor in good health.

The chain is built from TRBV6-1 and TRBJ1-2, with D perhaps TRBD1 (5 bases). The CDR3 length is 14 residues. CDR1 MNHNS and CDR2 SASEGT come from the germline V gene. V was clipped by 6 bases and J by 5 bases, with 16 bases between them. CDR3 sequence reads: CASRLQASGYGYTF. DNA for the CDR3: TGTGCCAGCAGGCTACAGGCCTCAGGGTATGGCTACACCTTC.

This clonotype has only a few counts. V gene TRBV29-1 combines with J gene TRBJ1-2; D is possibly TRBD1 (6 bases). CDR1 and CDR2 from the germline V gene are SQVTM and ANQGSEA. V lost 5 bases and J lost 2, with 12 bases in between. This CDR3 is built from 13 residues. The CDR3 DNA follows: TGCAGCGTTTCGACAGGCGCCAACTATGGCTACACCTTC. This encodes CSVSTGANYGYTF.

This clonotype is a singleton in its sample. The gene calls are TRBV12-3 or TRBV12-4 and TRBJ1-2; D might be TRBD1 (6 bases). The CDR3 runs to 14 residues. V lost 4 bases, J lost 4 bases, and 13 bases lay in between. The CDR3 region is CASSWTATFYGYTF. DNA for the CDR3: TGTGCCAGCAGTTGGACAGCTACCTTCTATGGCTACACCTTC.

V is TRBV7-9 and J is TRBJ1-2; the D gene is possibly TRBD1 (6 bases). The V and J ends lost 5 bases and 2 bases respectively, with 12 bases between them. Germline V gene data show CDR1 as SEHNR and CDR2 as FQNEAQ (reference sequence). The CDR3 extends over 14 amino acids. CDR3 region: CASSGQGPNYGYTF. CDR3 DNA: TGTGCCAGCAGCGGGCAGGGGCCCAACTATGGCTACACCTTC. The entire variable domain, with the rest obtained from reference TRBV7-9 and TRBJ1-2, is as follows: DTGVSQNPRHKITKRGQNVTFRCDPISEHNRLYWYRQTLGQGPEFLTYFQNEAQLEKSRLLSDRFSAERPKGSFSTLEIQRTEQGDSAMYLCASSGQGPNYGYTFGSGTRLTVV.

This chain links TRBV4-3 with TRBJ2-7; D gene uncertain. The CDR3 is 13 residues long. Per the germline V gene, CDR1 is LGHNA and CDR2 is YSLEER. V lost 0 bases to trimming and J lost 10 bases, with 13 bases between them. The CDR3 is CASSQDNQRPQYF. The CDR3 DNA reads as TGCGCCAGCAGCCAAGACAACCAGCGACCCCAGTACTTC.

The rearrangement links TRBV4-3 to TRBJ1-2, with a tentative D call TRBD1 (5 bases). Trimming took 0 bases from V and 6 from J, leaving 14 bases between them. This CDR3 contains 15 residues. The V gene's germline CDR1 is LGHNA and CDR2 YSLEER. The DNA for the CDR3 is TGCGCCAGCAGCCAAGAGCTCAGGGACGGGGATGGCTACACCTTC. Encoded protein: CASSQELRDGDGYTF.

The chain couples TRBV15 to TRBJ2-1; D tentatively reads TRBD1 or TRBD2 (6 bases each). The CDR3 loop spans 14 amino acids. V was shortened by 4 bases and J by 13 bases, with 20 bases between the two germline ends. Looked up from germline, CDR1 is LNHNV and CDR2 is YYDKDF (reference sequence). The DNA for the CDR3 is TGTGCCACCAGCAATTGGGGGGCGGCAGAGACCCAGTTCTTC. The encoded protein is CATSNWGAAETQFF.

The chain has TRBV5-6 and TRBJ2-5, with TRBD2 matching over 7 bases. V shed 5 bases and J 11 bases; nucleotides not matched to a gene: 12. The germline CDR1 and CDR2 sequences are SGHDT and YYEEEE. CDR3 length: 13 residues. The CDR3 nucleotides are TGTGCCAGCAGTTGGGGCTCGGCGGGGGAGCAGTACTTC. It translates to CASSWGSAGEQYF.

The chain joins TRBV6-1 to TRBJ2-1, with TRBD2 matching 12 bases. The CDR3 runs 13 residues. The junction had 3 bases not matched to a gene; V was cut back by 8 bases and J by 7 bases. CDR1 and CDR2 from the germline V gene are MNHNS and SASEGT. Written as DNA, the CDR3 is TGTGCCAGCCGTGGACTAGCGGGGAATGAGCAGTTCTTC. It yields the protein CASRGLAGNEQFF.

This clonotype turned up a few times. V gene TRBV4-1 combines with J gene TRBJ1-5, with a possible D match to TRBD1 (5 bases). V was trimmed by 1 base and J by 6 bases, leaving 13 bases between them. CDR1 and CDR2 from the germline V gene are MGHRA and YSYEKL. The length of the CDR3 is 15 residues. Written as DNA, the CDR3 is TGCGCCAGCAGCCAAGGCCTAGGACAAGGTCAGCCCCAGCATTTT. Its protein is CASSQGLGQGQPQHF.